This record looks at one T cell receptor beta chain sequence and its context. The germline V and J ends were trimmed by 6 bases and 4 bases, with 18 bases remaining between them. This CDR3 has 15 amino acids. Germline V gene data show CDR1 as MNHEY and CDR2 as SMNVEV (reference sequence). This sample is part of a study of cytomegalovirus exposure and HLA in healthy donors. PCR used 60 Vbeta primers and 13 Jbeta primers. TCRdb's table, derived via immunoSEQ multiplex PCR, lists solely in-frame clones and lacks some. This table holds 100,000 to 150,000 clones, roughly 72% found once. This receptor was taken from a woman aged 50 to 65 in good health and CMV-seronegative. The rearrangement joins TRBV27 to TRBJ2-5; perhaps TRBD2 as D (5 bases). The sequenced sample consisted of PBMCs. The CDR3 is CASRQEAGVGETQYF. The CDR3 bases are TGTGCCAGCAGGCAAGAGGCGGGCGTGGGAGAGACCCAGTACTTC.